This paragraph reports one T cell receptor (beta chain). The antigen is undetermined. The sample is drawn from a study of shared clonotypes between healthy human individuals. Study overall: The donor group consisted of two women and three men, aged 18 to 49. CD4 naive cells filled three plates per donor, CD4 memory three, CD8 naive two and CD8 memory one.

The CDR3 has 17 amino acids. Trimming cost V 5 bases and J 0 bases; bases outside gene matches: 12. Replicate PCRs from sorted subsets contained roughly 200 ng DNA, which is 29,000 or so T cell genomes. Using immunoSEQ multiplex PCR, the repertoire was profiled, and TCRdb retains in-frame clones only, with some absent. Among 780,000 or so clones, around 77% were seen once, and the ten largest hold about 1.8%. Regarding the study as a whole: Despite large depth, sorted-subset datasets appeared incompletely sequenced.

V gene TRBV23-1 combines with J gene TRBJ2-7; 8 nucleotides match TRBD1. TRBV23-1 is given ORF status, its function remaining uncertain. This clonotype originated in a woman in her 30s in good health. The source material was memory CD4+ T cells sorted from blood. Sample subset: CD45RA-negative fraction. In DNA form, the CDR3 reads TGCGCCAGCAGTTACCCCCGCGACAGGGGCGACTCCTACGAGCAGTACTTC. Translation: CASSYPRDRGDSYEQYF.